These 14 T cell receptor beta chains originate from one sample sequenced in a study of cytomegalovirus exposure and HLA in healthy donors. PCR employed 60 Vbeta and 13 Jbeta primers. Profiled with immunoSEQ multiplex PCR; TCRdb holds only in-frame clones, not every one. The data contain some 200,000 clones, less than 80% of them singletons. Sequencing used PBMCs. Receptors originate from a girl aged 2-10 years in good health and CMV-seronegative.

This clone was observed a single time. The rearrangement joins TRBV11-2 to TRBJ1-2; possibly TRBD1 for D (5 bases). V gave up 3 bases and J gave up 3 bases, with 17 bases separating them. This CDR3 is built from 16 residues. Germline assignment: CDR1 SGHAT and CDR2 FQNNGV. The CDR3 here is CASSFTLRGSDYGYTF. Here the CDR3 DNA reads TGTGCCAGCAGCTTCACCTTAAGGGGATCCGACTATGGCTACACCTTC.

This clone was counted only a few times. This CDR3 is also generated by other DNA sequences in the sample. The gene calls are TRBV9 and TRBJ1-1; tentative D call: TRBD1 (6 bases). Germline V lookup: CDR1 SGDLS, CDR2 YYNGEE. V was shortened by 2 bases and J by 1 base, with 6 bases between the two germline ends. The CDR3 is 13 amino acids. The CDR3 nucleotides read TGTGCCAGCAGCGTGGACAGGAACACTGAAGCTTTCTTT. As protein: CASSVDRNTEAFF.

This chain connects TRBV30 to TRBJ2-2; the match to TRBD1 covers 10 bases. CDR3 length equals 15 residues. Trimming removed 5 bases from V and 3 bases from J; junction bases left unmatched: 6. Germline CDR1 and CDR2: GTSNPN and SVGIG (reference sequence). Here the CDR3 DNA reads TGTGCCTGGGTTTTAGGGACAGGGGACACCGGGGAGCTGTTTTTT. This codes for CAWVLGTGDTGELFF.

This clone was counted only a few times. The chain uses TRBV5-5 and TRBJ1-1, with TRBD1 as a possible D gene (6 bases). Germline CDR1 reads SGHKS; CDR2 reads YYEKEE (reference sequence). Trimming pared 3 bases from V and 5 bases from J, leaving 14 bases between. The CDR3 consists of 14 residues. The CDR3 region is CASSSTGWRTEAFF. The DNA for the CDR3 is TGTGCCAGCAGCTCCACAGGGTGGAGGACTGAAGCTTTCTTT.

J is TRBJ1-1 and V is TRBV21-1; the listed D gene, TRBD1, was not tested against the DNA. TRBV21-1 is termed a pseudogene. The CDR3 loop spans 15 amino acids. CDR3 bases: TGTGCCAGCAGCAAGGAACAGGGGGCGAACACTGAAGCTTTCTTT. It encodes CASSKEQGANTEAFF.

This clone was seen only a few times. This chain connects TRBV5-1 to TRBJ1-1; weak D call: TRBD1 (5 bases). V lost 4 bases and J lost 8, with 18 bases in between. There are 14 residues in the CDR3. Per the germline V gene, CDR1 is SGHRS and CDR2 is YFSETQ. The CDR3 nucleotides are TGCGCCAGCAGCCTATACGGGGGTACAGTGGAAGCTTTCTTT. Translated: CASSLYGGTVEAFF.

The chain uses TRBV5-6 and TRBJ1-5; D may be TRBD1 (5 bases). The V and J ends lost 3 bases and 4 bases respectively, with 20 bases between them. CDR1 and CDR2 from the germline V gene are SGHDT and YYEEEE. The CDR3 consists of 17 residues. Here the CDR3 DNA reads TGTGCCAGCAGCTCATCCCGGGACTGGCGCCTTAATCAGCCCCAGCATTTT. Its translation: CASSSSRDWRLNQPQHF.

The chain uses TRBV6-5 and TRBJ1-5, with unresolved D. From germline, CDR1 is MNHEY and CDR2 SVGAGI. This CDR3 comprises 14 residues. Deletions cut 4 bases from V and 0 bases from J, with 7 bases between. CDR3 coding DNA: TGTGCCAGCAGTTCCAGTCATAGCAATCAGCCCCAGCATTTT. It yields the protein CASSSSHSNQPQHF.

J is TRBJ2-7 and V is TRBV5-5; the match to TRBD1 covers 8 bases. V dropped 4 bases and J dropped 3; count of bases not matched to a gene: 6. CDR1 and CDR2 from the germline V gene are SGHKS and YYEKEE (reference sequence). The CDR3 extends over 14 amino acids. CDR3 in DNA: TGTGCCAGCAGCGGGACAGGAGTTTACTACGAGCAGTACTTC. This translates into CASSGTGVYYEQYF.

The CDR3 DNA is TGTGCCAGCAGTGAGGGCTATTACAATGAGCAGTTCTTC. As protein: CASSEGYYNEQFF. The V call is TRBV6-1, the J call TRBJ2-1; D gene unclear. Germline values: CDR1 MNHNS, CDR2 SASEGT. V was pared by 3 bases and J by 4 bases, with 7 bases between. The CDR3 has 13 amino acids.

The rearrangement uses TRBV18 and TRBJ2-1, with D possibly TRBD2 on 5 matching bases. Germline-derived CDR1 and CDR2 are KGHSH and LQKENI. The V end was cut by 3 bases, the J end by 10 bases, with 10 bases between. This CDR3 is built from 12 residues. CDR3 DNA: TGTGCCAGCTCACCTCGGGGAGTCGAGCAGTTCTTC. It translates to CASSPRGVEQFF.

This chain connects TRBV7-9 to TRBJ1-2; no definite D call. This CDR3 region has 14 residues. CDR1 and CDR2 (germline): SEHNR, FQNEAQ (reference sequence). The ends were cut back, 2 bases at V and 4 bases at J, with 11 bases in the middle. Here the CDR3 DNA reads TGTGCCAGCAGCTTATCCCCCGAGGCCTATGGCTACACCTTC. It yields the protein CASSLSPEAYGYTF.

This sequence joins TRBV5-3 and TRBJ2-7; 7 bases line up with TRBD2. TRBV5-3 is reported as an ORF; its role is uncertain. The CDR3 contains 13 residues. J was trimmed by 8 bases and V by 6 bases; bases with no gene match: 11. The CDR3 is CARIKRDYNKQYF. The DNA of the CDR3 is TGTGCCAGAATTAAACGGGACTATAACAAGCAGTACTTC.

The chain combines TRBV10-1 with TRBJ1-4; no clear D gene. V lost 2 bases, J lost 8 bases, and 12 bases lay in between. The germline CDR1 and CDR2 sequences are WNHNN and SYGVQD (reference sequence). This CDR3 region has 14 residues. The CDR3 protein is CASSEGLIPEKLFF. DNA for the CDR3: TGCGCCAGCAGTGAGGGGCTGATCCCGGAAAAACTGTTTTTT.